These 18 T cell receptor beta chains came from one sample sequenced in a study of Ad26.COV2.S vaccination and SARS-CoV-2 variants. The table came from immunoSEQ multiplex PCR; TCRdb's copy has only in-frame clones and leaves some out. This sample has around 380,000 clones, with roughly nine tenths found just once. Treatment of the sample: over 15 received Ad26.COV2.S at low or high dose, single or two shots; a few received placebo; per-sample allocation not given. At day 63 after the first vaccine or placebo injection, samples were drawn. The sample consisted of peripheral blood, taken in a trial of Ad26.COV2.S vaccine versus placebo. All receptors come from a person between 18 and 60 years old who received the Ad26.COV2.S COVID-19 vaccine or a placebo.

The rearrangement joins TRBV19 to TRBJ1-1, with 11 bases that match TRBD1. This CDR3 region has 17 residues. The V gene end was trimmed by 2 bases and the J gene end by 6 bases; junction bases not matched to a gene: 11. Germline V gives CDR1 LNHDA, CDR2 SQIVND (reference sequence). This CDR3 is CASSIIARGQGVAEAFF. The CDR3 nucleotides read TGTGCCAGTAGTATAATCGCCCGGGGACAGGGGGTCGCTGAAGCTTTCTTT.

The rearrangement links TRBV19 to TRBJ2-5; possible D gene TRBD1, 5 bases. Germline CDR1 and CDR2: LNHDA and SQIVND (reference sequence). With 4 bases removed from V and 2 bases from J, the gap between germline ends came to 8 bases. This CDR3 is 13 amino acids long. The CDR3 loop is CASSTQAQETQYF. Written as DNA, the CDR3 is TGTGCCAGTAGTACACAGGCTCAAGAGACCCAGTACTTC.

The chain joins TRBV5-8 to TRBJ1-4; D might be TRBD1 (6 bases). There are 15 residues in the CDR3. CDR1 SGHTS and CDR2 YDEGEE come from the germline V gene. Trimming left V 4 bases short and J 7 bases short, with 17 bases between. CDR3 residues: CASSPWTDGLEKLFF. DNA of the CDR3: TGTGCCAGCAGCCCCTGGACAGACGGCCTTGAAAAACTGTTTTTT.

As to this clone: The sample has other DNA sequences that encode this CDR3 too. The rearrangement links TRBV19 to TRBJ1-4; D might be TRBD1 (6 bases). Deletions cut 3 bases from V and 8 bases from J, with 7 bases between. The CDR3 length is 12 residues. Germline CDR1 is LNHDA and CDR2 is SQIVND (reference sequence). The CDR3 coding sequence is TGTGCCAGTAGTATCCAGGGGGAAAAACTGTTTTTT. Translating gives CASSIQGEKLFF.

The genes are TRBV7-9 and TRBJ2-5; TRBD1 agrees at 8 bases. This CDR3 contains 17 residues. With V trimmed by 6 bases and J by 4 bases, 16 bases remained unmatched. Per germline, CDR1 SEHNR and CDR2 FQNEAQ (reference sequence). Here the CDR3 reads CASSSTLGQGGGETQYF. CDR3 nucleotides: TGTGCCAGCAGTTCAACCCTTGGACAGGGAGGAGGAGAGACCCAGTACTTC.

The V gene is TRBV7-9, the J gene TRBJ2-7; D remains ambiguous. The CDR3 runs 14 residues. V lost 0 bases and J 3 bases, leaving 9 bases between the germline ends. Germline V gene lookup returns CDR1 SEHNR and CDR2 FQNEAQ (reference sequence). The CDR3 region is CASSLAGIYYEQYF. Here the CDR3 DNA reads TGTGCCAGCAGCTTAGCCGGCATATACTACGAGCAGTACTTC.

The chain joins TRBV7-6 to TRBJ1-4; 7 nucleotides match TRBD1. Unmatched junction bases numbered 11, after V lost 6 bases and J lost 7 bases. CDR3 length: 15 amino acids. Germline CDR1 reads SGHVS; CDR2 reads FNYEAQ. CDR3 sequence reads: CASSSSGTAGEKLFF. The CDR3 DNA is TGTGCCAGCAGTAGTTCCGGGACAGCGGGTGAAAAACTGTTTTTT.

J is TRBJ2-7 and V is TRBV11-2, with 9 positions matching TRBD1. The V gene's germline CDR1 is SGHAT and CDR2 FQNNGV. The CDR3 contains 17 residues. With 5 bases clipped from V and 0 bases from J, the junction kept 11 bases outside the gene matches. Written as DNA, the CDR3 is TGTGCCAGCAGCCCGAACCCCCGGACAGGGGCCTCCTACGAGCAGTACTTC. Translated, it gives CASSPNPRTGASYEQYF.

The V call is TRBV29-1, the J call TRBJ1-6; D not resolved. V was pared by 7 bases and J by 9 bases, with 16 bases between. Per the germline V gene, CDR1 is SQVTM and CDR2 is ANQGSEA. The CDR3 sequence is 13 residues long. In nucleotides, the CDR3 is TGCAGCGCCCAAGGGCAGGTTAGTTCACCCCTCCACTTT. Encoded protein: CSAQGQVSSPLHF.

The rearrangement joins TRBV6-1 to TRBJ1-5; 7 nucleotides align to TRBD1. The germline CDR1 and CDR2 sequences are MNHNS and SASEGT. With 3 bases clipped from V and 4 bases from J, the junction kept 6 bases outside the gene matches. The CDR3 has 15 residues. In nucleotides, the CDR3 is TGTGCCAGCAGTGATGACAGGGTTGGTAATCAGCCCCAGCATTTT. Protein product: CASSDDRVGNQPQHF.

The V and J genes are TRBV7-9 and TRBJ1-1, with a weak D call TRBD1 (6 bases). Germline CDR1 and CDR2: SEHNR and FQNEAQ (reference sequence). Deletions cut 4 bases from V and 4 bases from J, with 13 bases between. The CDR3 runs 14 residues. In DNA form, the CDR3 reads TGTGCCAGCAGCTATCCAGGGGTGGCCACTGAAGCTTTCTTT. This sequence encodes CASSYPGVATEAFF. Filled out from reference TRBV7-9 and TRBJ1-1, the complete variable domain reads DTGVSQNPRHKITKRGQNVTFRCDPISEHNRLYWYRQTLGQGPEFLTYFQNEAQLEKSRLLSDRFSAERPKGSFSTLEIQRTEQGDSAMYLCASSYPGVATEAFFGQGTRLTVV.

Worth noting for this clone: This CDR3 is also generated by other DNA sequences in the sample. The chain carries TRBV5-1 and TRBJ2-3, with 10 bases that match TRBD1. The CDR3 runs 15 residues. J gave up 1 base and V 3 bases, and 2 bases lay outside the gene matches. CDR1 and CDR2 (germline): SGHRS, YFSETQ. CDR3 nucleotide sequence: TGCGCCAGCAGCTCCGGACAGGGGGGCACAGATACGCAGTATTTT. Amino acid sequence: CASSSGQGGTDTQYF.

The V and J genes are TRBV6-5 and TRBJ1-3; D not resolved. The CDR3 has 15 amino acids. The V gene lost 0 bases and the J gene lost 0 bases, with 6 bases spanning the gap. Germline V lookup: CDR1 MNHEY, CDR2 SVGAGI. The CDR3 sequence: CASSYSTVSGNTIYF. CDR3 DNA: TGTGCCAGCAGTTACTCGACGGTCTCTGGAAACACCATATATTTT.

V is TRBV9 and J is TRBJ1-2; D unclear. Per the germline V gene, CDR1 is SGDLS and CDR2 is YYNGEE. V was clipped by 3 bases and J by 4 bases, with 19 bases between them. The CDR3 is 16 residues long. CDR3 bases: TGTGCCAGCAGCGCCCCCGGCATGCAATTCTTCTATGGCTACACCTTC. Encoded protein: CASSAPGMQFFYGYTF.

The genes are TRBV5-4 and TRBJ2-3; D remains unclear. The length of the CDR3 is 15 residues. CDR1 is SGHNT and CDR2 is YYREEE in the germline V gene (reference sequence). Between the trimmed V and J ends, which lost 0 bases and 0 bases, there was a span of 8 bases. The CDR3, as DNA: TGTGCCAGCAGCTTGGACTACTCTAGCACAGATACGCAGTATTTT. Translated, it gives CASSLDYSSTDTQYF.

The chain links TRBV28 to TRBJ1-5; 9 bases fit TRBD1. Germline assignment: CDR1 MDHEN and CDR2 SYDVKM. V was clipped by 5 bases and J by 7 bases; unmatched bases: 9. The CDR3 runs to 15 residues. CDR3 DNA: TGTGCCAGCAGTCGTAAAACAGGGGGCTGGCAGCCCCAGCATTTT. Its translation: CASSRKTGGWQPQHF.

The chain has TRBV7-2 and TRBJ2-3; TRBD1 or TRBD2 may be the D gene (6 bases each). The V gene's germline CDR1 is SGHTA and CDR2 FQGNSA. Trimming pared 0 bases from V and 5 bases from J, leaving 9 bases between. This CDR3 region has 14 residues. CDR3 bases: TGTGCCAGCAGCTTAGCAGGGGGAGGAGATACGCAGTATTTT. Translating it yields CASSLAGGGDTQYF.

V usage is TRBV9 and J usage is TRBJ2-1; D is unresolved. CDR1 and CDR2 (germline): SGDLS, YYNGEE. Trimming shortened V by 0 bases and J by 13 bases, and 26 bases separated the two germline ends. This CDR3 is built from 17 residues. The CDR3 region has the DNA TGTGCCAGCAGCGTAGAAGGGCAAAACCTTAACCTCGTACTACAGTTCTTC. Translating it yields CASSVEGQNLNLVLQFF.